A single sample gave rise to the 23 T cell receptor beta chains below, sequenced in a study of T cell clonality in common variable immunodeficiency. TCRdb's table, derived via immunoSEQ multiplex PCR, lists solely in-frame clones and lacks some. This sample carries 40,000 to 65,000 clones and no singletons, and 3% to 4% goes to the top ten. The specimen sequenced was peripheral blood mononuclear cells. These TCRs come from a person aged 18 to 75 in good health.

In its sample, this clone was seen many times. The CDR3 goes on 3 residues after the read ends, and that part is filled in from the germline J gene. The gene calls are TRBV5-1 and TRBJ2-7; 9 bases are a match to TRBD2. V was pared by 3 bases and J by 0 bases, with 4 bases of the junction left unmatched. This CDR3 has 15 residues. Germline V gene data show CDR1 as SGHRS and CDR2 as YFSETQ. The sequenced CDR3 bases are TGCGCCAGCAGCTACTTTAGCGGGAGCTCCTACGAG. It translates to CASSYFSGSSYE. The CDR3 in its entirety is CASSYFSGSSYEQYF.

This clone was found many times. The read ends 3 residues before the CDR3 terminus; that terminus is restored from the germline J gene. V usage is TRBV5-5 and J usage is TRBJ1-4; D is ambiguous. V lost 0 bases and J 3 bases, leaving 6 bases between the germline ends. Germline V lookup: CDR1 SGHKS, CDR2 YYEKEE (reference sequence). The CDR3 totals 14 residues. The sequenced part of the CDR3 DNA is TGTGCCAGCAGCTTGGGGCAGTCTAATGAAAAA. It specifies CASSLGQSNEK. The CDR3 as a whole reads CASSLGQSNEKLFF.

This clone has ten or more counts. The read halts 3 residues ahead of the CDR3 end, with the missing end drawn from the germline J gene. The genes are TRBV19 and TRBJ2-5, with a weak D call TRBD1 (5 bases). The V gene lost 3 bases and the J gene lost 5 bases, with 13 bases spanning the gap. The CDR3 totals 14 residues. The V gene's germline CDR1 is LNHDA and CDR2 SQIVND (reference sequence). CDR3 in amino acids: CASSIQGVEETQYF. CDR3 DNA, as far as it was read: TGTGCCAGTAGTATCCAGGGTGTGGAGGAGACC.

As to this clone: The CDR3 extends 3 residues past the end of the read, so its final part is completed from the germline J gene. The chain joins TRBV7-3 to TRBJ1-1; 7 nucleotides agree with TRBD1. The CDR3 totals 15 residues. With 4 bases clipped from V and 3 bases from J, the junction kept 8 bases outside the gene matches. Looked up from germline, CDR1 is SGHTA and CDR2 is FQGTGA. CDR3 region: CASSSEGGGYTEAFF. The DNA read from the CDR3 is TGTGCCAGCAGCTCCGAAGGAGGGGGCTACACTGAA.

This clone was recorded many times. The CDR3 extends 3 residues past the end of the read, so its final part is completed from the germline J gene. In the same sample, other DNA sequences code for this CDR3. The V gene is TRBV7-3, the J gene TRBJ2-7; D may be TRBD2 (5 bases). CDR1 is SGHTA, CDR2 FQGTGA, per germline. CDR3 size: 14 residues. With 2 bases removed from V and 2 bases from J, the gap between germline ends came to 10 bases. CDR3 DNA, as far as it was read: TGTGCCAGCAGCTTATTAAGCGGCCCCTACGAG. Protein product: CASSLLSGPYE. The entire CDR3 is CASSLLSGPYEQYF.

This clone was observed at least ten times. The missing CDR3 end, 3 residues past where the read stops, is filled in from the germline J gene. V is TRBV4-2 and J is TRBJ2-3, with D possibly TRBD2 on 5 matching bases. The V end was cut by 8 bases, the J end by 5 bases, with 5 bases between. The CDR3 is 10 amino acids. The germline V gene has CDR1 LGHNA and CDR2 YNFKEQ. CDR3 DNA, as far as it was read: TGTGCCAGCGAGGGAGATACG. Amino acids: CASEGDT. The full CDR3 sequence reads CASEGDTQYF.

In the case of this clone: The junction shows a germline mismatch at one end, possibly a read error. Sequencing ends 3 residues short of the CDR3 end; the germline J gene provides the rest. The chain combines TRBV13 with TRBJ2-3; possibly TRBD2 for D (6 bases). This CDR3 is built from 15 residues. Germline-derived CDR1 and CDR2 are PRHDT and FYEKMQ (reference sequence). The CDR3 sequence is CASSLGSGVPETQYF. Incomplete CDR3 DNA: TGTGCCAGCAGCTTAGGGTCGGGGGTCCCAGAGACG.

This clone was detected many times. Sequencing ends 3 residues short of the CDR3 end; the germline J gene provides the rest. The chain links TRBV20-1 to TRBJ2-1; TRBD2 agrees at 12 bases. The CDR3 consists of 14 residues. J lost 7 bases, V lost 5 bases, and 6 bases had no gene match. Germline CDR1 is DFQATT and CDR2 is SNEGSKA (reference sequence). The CDR3 is CSAATSGSENEQFF. The sequenced part of the CDR3 DNA is TGCAGTGCTGCGACTAGCGGGAGCGAAAATGAG.

About this clone itself: The CDR3 end lies 3 residues beyond the end of the read and is filled in from the germline J gene. The chain employs TRBV11-3 and TRBJ2-2; 7 bases agree with TRBD2. The CDR3 runs 15 residues. The V and J ends lost 1 base and 5 bases, in that order; junction bases with no gene match: 4. CDR1 and CDR2 (germline): SGHNT, YENEEA. The DNA read from the CDR3 is TGTGCCAGCAGCTTAGGCGGGAGCGGTACCGGGGAG. As protein: CASSLGGSGTGE. The entire CDR3 sequence reads CASSLGGSGTGELFF.

This clone was found a few times. The DNA ends 3 residues before the CDR3 does, and the rest of the CDR3 is filled in from the germline J gene. V is TRBV11-3 and J is TRBJ1-1; TRBD1 might be the D (6 bases). The germline gives CDR1 SGHNT, CDR2 YENEEA. The CDR3 covers 15 residues. Deletions cut 8 bases from V and 3 bases from J, with 19 bases between. CDR3 amino acids: CASLPGGQRDTEAFF. CDR3 bases read: TGTGCCAGCCTACCCGGGGGGCAGAGAGACACTGAA.

This clone was seen many times. The read is 3 residues too short to cover the CDR3 end, so that end is filled in from the germline J gene. This sequence joins TRBV13 and TRBJ2-1; 11 positions match TRBD2. The CDR3 spans 18 residues. Germline CDR1 is PRHDT and CDR2 is FYEKMQ (reference sequence). J lost 3 bases, V lost 1 base, and 8 bases had no gene match. The CDR3 bases that were read are TGTGCCAGCAGCTTAGAACCAATAGCGGGAGGGCTCTACAATGAG. Amino acids: CASSLEPIAGGLYNE. The whole CDR3 protein reads CASSLEPIAGGLYNEQFF.

This clone has a handful of counts. The DNA ends 3 residues before the CDR3 does, and the rest of the CDR3 is filled in from the germline J gene. The V call is TRBV18, the J call TRBJ1-2, with D possibly matching TRBD1 (6 bases). The CDR3 length is 14 residues. Germline CDR1 is KGHSH and CDR2 is LQKENI. Trimming removed 1 base at V and 2 bases at J, with 8 bases between. The CDR3 loop reads CASSPLDRNYGYTF. The part of the CDR3 DNA that was read is TGTGCCAGCTCACCACTGGACAGAAACTATGGC.

This clone appeared many times. The read finishes 3 residues shy of the CDR3 end, and the germline J gene is used to complete it. This rearrangement joins TRBV10-1 to TRBJ2-2; TRBD2 is a possible D gene (6 bases). This CDR3 is 15 amino acids long. The germline CDR1 and CDR2 sequences are WNHNN and SYGVQD (reference sequence). The V end lost 2 bases, the J end lost 3 bases, and 10 bases lay between the germline ends. CDR3 DNA, as far as it was read: TGCGCCAGCAGTGAGGTAGCGGATCACACCGGGGAG. It is translated as CASSEVADHTGE. Given in full, the CDR3 is CASSEVADHTGELFF.

This clone has at least ten counts. Read coverage stops 3 residues before the CDR3 terminus; the germline J gene supplies the remainder. This chain joins TRBV20-1 and TRBJ2-1, with TRBD2 as a possible D gene (5 bases). Trimming took off 8 bases at V and 0 bases at J, with 11 bases between the two ends. The length of the CDR3 is 13 residues. Germline V CDR1 and CDR2: DFQATT, SNEGSKA (reference sequence). The DNA read from the CDR3 is TGCAGTATAGGCGAGGGCTCCTACAATGAG. Translating it yields CSIGEGSYNE. The complete CDR3 reads CSIGEGSYNEQFF.

This clone was observed many times. The CDR3 end lies 3 residues beyond the end of the read and is filled in from the germline J gene. The rearrangement joins TRBV6-2 or TRBV6-3 to TRBJ2-5, with a possible D match to TRBD1 (6 bases). The V gene's germline CDR1 is MNHEY and CDR2 SVGEGT. This CDR3 has 16 amino acids. The V end was cut by 0 bases, the J end by 5 bases, with 16 bases between. CDR3 DNA (partial): TGTGCCAGCAGTTACTCAGGGGGAGTGGGTAGGGAGACC. It translates to CASSYSGGVGRET. The CDR3 as a whole reads CASSYSGGVGRETQYF.

This clone was seen ten or more times. The read halts 3 residues ahead of the CDR3 end, with the missing end drawn from the germline J gene. The chain combines TRBV5-4 with TRBJ2-1; 9 bases are shared with TRBD2. The germline V gene has CDR1 SGHNT and CDR2 YYREEE (reference sequence). CDR3 length: 15 residues. V lost 5 bases to trimming and J lost 2 bases; unmatched junction nucleotides: 5. The CDR3 is CASSLTSGTYNEQFF. CDR3 bases read: TGTGCCAGCAGTCTGACTAGCGGAACCTACAATGAG.

The table lists this clone with many counts. The DNA ends 3 residues before the CDR3 does, and the rest of the CDR3 is filled in from the germline J gene. The V and J genes are TRBV4-2 and TRBJ2-2, with a weak D call TRBD1 (6 bases). This CDR3 has 14 residues. V lost 1 base, J lost 3 bases, and 6 bases lay in between. Germline V gene data show CDR1 as LGHNA and CDR2 as YNFKEQ. CDR3: CASSQGQDTGELFF. Incomplete CDR3 DNA: TGTGCCAGCAGCCAAGGACAGGACACCGGGGAG.

About this clone: The read halts 3 residues ahead of the CDR3 end, with the missing end drawn from the germline J gene. At the DNA level, this CDR3 is encoded by other sequences in the same sample as well. The V call is TRBV20-1, the J call TRBJ1-3; D is possibly TRBD1 (5 bases). Trimming shortened V by 0 bases and J by 8 bases, and 14 bases separated the two germline ends. From germline, CDR1 is DFQATT and CDR2 SNEGSKA (reference sequence). CDR3 size: 14 residues. CDR3 DNA, as far as it was read: TGCAGTGCTAGAGATAAGGGCCCCAGGGACACC. This translates into CSARDKGPRDT. The whole CDR3 protein reads CSARDKGPRDTIYF.

In this sample, this clone turned up a few times. Its ends do not fully match the called genes, so a read error is possible. Coverage ceases 3 residues before the CDR3 finishes, and the germline J gene fills in the end. Other DNA sequences within the sample encode an identical CDR3. The rearrangement links TRBV18 to TRBJ1-1; possible D gene TRBD1, 5 bases. Germline-derived CDR1 and CDR2 are KGHSH and LQKENI. The CDR3 runs 15 residues. The sequenced CDR3 bases are TGTGCTAGCTCACCATCGGGGGGTCGGGACACTGAA. Translating it yields CASSPSGGRDTE. The complete CDR3 sequence is CASSPSGGRDTEAFF.

This clone was seen at least ten times. The CDR3 end lies 3 residues beyond the end of the read and is filled in from the germline J gene. This same CDR3 is encoded by further DNA sequences in the sample. This chain uses TRBV7-2 with TRBJ1-5; maybe TRBD1 (6 bases). CDR3 length equals 13 residues. Trimming pared 4 bases from V and 7 bases from J, leaving 11 bases between. Per the germline V gene, CDR1 is SGHTA and CDR2 is FQGNSA. CDR3 bases read: TGTGCCAGCAGCTCGCAGGGGCGGCAGCCC. Its translation: CASSSQGRQP. The CDR3, in full, reads CASSSQGRQPQHF.

This clone was picked up many times. The sequence runs out 3 residues before the end of the CDR3; the remainder is reconstructed from the germline J gene. The identical CDR3 is also encoded by other nucleotide sequences in the sample. V gene TRBV6-2 or TRBV6-3 combines with J gene TRBJ1-3; TRBD1 aligns across 8 bases. The V gene's germline CDR1 is MNHEY and CDR2 SVGEGT. The trim removed 6 bases at V and 2 bases at J, leaving 12 bases unmatched. CDR3 length equals 17 residues. The sequenced CDR3 bases are TGTGCCAGCAGCCGAAACTTTCGGGACAGGACTGGAAACACC. This translates into CASSRNFRDRTGNT. The whole CDR3 region reads CASSRNFRDRTGNTIYF.

This clone was seen at least ten times. The DNA ends 3 residues before the CDR3 does, and the rest of the CDR3 is filled in from the germline J gene. The chain combines TRBV5-1 with TRBJ2-3, with 9 bases identical to TRBD2. The CDR3 sequence is 15 residues long. Germline CDR1 reads SGHRS; CDR2 reads YFSETQ. Trimming took 0 bases from V and 6 from J; bases not matched to a gene: 5. Here the CDR3 reads CASSLVAGDYDTQYF. The sequenced CDR3 bases are TGCGCCAGCAGCTTGGTAGCGGGAGATTACGATACG.

In the case of this clone: The read comes to an end 3 residues before the CDR3 does, leaving the germline J gene to fill in the end. The V call is TRBV11-3, the J call TRBJ1-1; D remains unclear. This CDR3 contains 14 residues. Trimming pared 5 bases from V and 1 base from J, leaving 11 bases between. Germline V CDR1 and CDR2: SGHNT, YENEEA. CDR3 bases read: TGTGCCAGCAGCGCCGGGGTCCCGAACACTGAA. Translating gives CASSAGVPNTE. The CDR3 as a whole reads CASSAGVPNTEAFF.